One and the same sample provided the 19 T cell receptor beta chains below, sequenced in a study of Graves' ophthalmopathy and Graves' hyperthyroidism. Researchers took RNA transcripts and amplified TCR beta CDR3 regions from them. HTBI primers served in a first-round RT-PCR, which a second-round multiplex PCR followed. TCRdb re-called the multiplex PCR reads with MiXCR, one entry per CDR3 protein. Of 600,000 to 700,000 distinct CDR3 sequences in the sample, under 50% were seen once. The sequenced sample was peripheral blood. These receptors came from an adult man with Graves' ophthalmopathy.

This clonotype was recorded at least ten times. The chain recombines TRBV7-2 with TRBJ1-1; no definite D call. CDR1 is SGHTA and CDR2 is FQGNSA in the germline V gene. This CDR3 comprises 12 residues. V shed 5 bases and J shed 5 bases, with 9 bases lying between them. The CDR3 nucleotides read TGTGCCAGCAGCCGACGGGGTACTGAAGCTTTCTTT. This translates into CASSRRGTEAFF.

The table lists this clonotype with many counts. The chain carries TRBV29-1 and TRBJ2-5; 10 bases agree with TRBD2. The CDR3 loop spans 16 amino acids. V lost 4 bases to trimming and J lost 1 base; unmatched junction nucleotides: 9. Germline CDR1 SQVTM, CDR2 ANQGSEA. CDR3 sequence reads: CSVAPTSGNFQETQYF. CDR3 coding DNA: TGCAGCGTTGCACCAACTAGCGGGAACTTCCAAGAGACCCAGTACTTC.

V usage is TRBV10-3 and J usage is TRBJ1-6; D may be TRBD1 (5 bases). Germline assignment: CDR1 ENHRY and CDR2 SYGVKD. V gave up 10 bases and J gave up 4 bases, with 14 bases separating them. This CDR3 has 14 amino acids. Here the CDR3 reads CASMGVEYNSPLHF. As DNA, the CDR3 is TGTGCCAGCATGGGGGTGGAGTATAATTCACCCCTCCACTTT.

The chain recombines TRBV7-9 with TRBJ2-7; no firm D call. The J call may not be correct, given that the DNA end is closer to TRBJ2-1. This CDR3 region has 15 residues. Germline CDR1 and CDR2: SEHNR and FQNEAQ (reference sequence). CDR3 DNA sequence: TGTGCCAGCAACAAGCAAGGCGCGCGGCGCGGTGAGCAGTTCTTC. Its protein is CASNKQGARRGEQFF.

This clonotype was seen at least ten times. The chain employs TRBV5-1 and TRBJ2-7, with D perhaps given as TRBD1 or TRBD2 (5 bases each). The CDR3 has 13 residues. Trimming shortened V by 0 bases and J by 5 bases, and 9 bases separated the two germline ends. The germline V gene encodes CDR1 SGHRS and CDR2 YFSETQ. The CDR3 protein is CASSLVGADEQYF. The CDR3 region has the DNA TGCGCCAGCAGCTTGGTCGGGGCCGACGAGCAGTACTTC. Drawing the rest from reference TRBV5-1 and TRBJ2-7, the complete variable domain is KAGVTQTPRYLIKTRGQQVTLSCSPISGHRSVSWYQQTPGQGLQFLFEYFSETQRNKGNFPGRFSGRQFSNSRSEMNVSTLELGDSALYLCASSLVGADEQYFGPGTRLTVT.

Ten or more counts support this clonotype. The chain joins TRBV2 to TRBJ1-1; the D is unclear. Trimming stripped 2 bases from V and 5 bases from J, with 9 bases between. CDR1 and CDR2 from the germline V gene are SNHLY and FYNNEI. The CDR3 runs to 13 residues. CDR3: CASSEWLGTEAFF. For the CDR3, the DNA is TGTGCCAGCAGTGAATGGTTGGGAACTGAAGCTTTCTTT.

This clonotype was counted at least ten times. CDR3 in amino acids: CASSVGQGQPQHF. Here the CDR3 DNA reads TGTGCCAGCAGCGTAGGGCAGGGACAGCCCCAGCATTTT. The chain is built from TRBV9 and TRBJ1-5, with D possibly TRBD1 on 5 matching bases. Germline V gives CDR1 SGDLS, CDR2 YYNGEE. The V end was cut by 0 bases, the J end by 7 bases, with 8 bases between. This CDR3 comprises 13 residues. Full variable domain (rest looked up from reference TRBV9 and TRBJ1-5): DSGVTQTPKHLITATGQRVTLRCSPRSGDLSVYWYQQSLDQGLQFLIQYYNGEERAKGNILERFSAQQFPDLHSELNLSSLELGDSALYFCASSVGQGQPQHFGDGTRLSIL.

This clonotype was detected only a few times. DNA of the CDR3: TGTGCCGTGGGACCTGGGGAGGAGACCCAGTACTTC. Its translation: CAVGPGEETQYF. The rearrangement uses TRBV27 and TRBJ2-5; D may match TRBD1 or TRBD2 (5 bases each). The V end lost 11 bases, the J end lost 5 bases, and 15 bases lay between the germline ends. The CDR3 extends over 12 amino acids. From germline, CDR1 is MNHEY and CDR2 SMNVEV (reference sequence).

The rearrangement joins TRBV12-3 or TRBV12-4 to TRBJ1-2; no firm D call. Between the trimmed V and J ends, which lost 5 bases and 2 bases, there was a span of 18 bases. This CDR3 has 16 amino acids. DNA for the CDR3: TGTGCCAGCAGTCGAAACCCCACATGGCCGAACTATGGCTACACCTTC. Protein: CASSRNPTWPNYGYTF.

The CDR3 nucleotides read TGTGCCAGCAGTTACGGTCTTAACGGAGCCTACGAGCAGTACTTC. It yields the protein CASSYGLNGAYEQYF. The chain recombines TRBV7-2 with TRBJ2-7; D is undetermined. CDR1 is SGHTA, CDR2 FQGNSA, per germline. Trimming stripped 6 bases from V and 2 bases from J, with 17 bases between. There are 15 residues in the CDR3.

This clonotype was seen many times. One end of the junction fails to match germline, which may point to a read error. The CDR3 protein is CAISGYTDKGMGF. The CDR3 DNA reads TGTGCCATCAGTGGGTATACGGACAAGGGGATGGGCTTC. The chain carries TRBV10-3 and TRBJ2-7, with D possibly TRBD1 on 5 matching bases. Germline V lookup: CDR1 ENHRY, CDR2 SYGVKD. The CDR3 length is 13 residues.

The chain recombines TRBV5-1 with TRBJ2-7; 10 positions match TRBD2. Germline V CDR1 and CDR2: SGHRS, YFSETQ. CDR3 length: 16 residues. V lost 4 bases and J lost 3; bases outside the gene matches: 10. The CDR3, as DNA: TGCGCCAGCAGCGCTAAAGGACTAGCGGCCGTCTACGAGCAGTACTTC. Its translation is CASSAKGLAAVYEQYF. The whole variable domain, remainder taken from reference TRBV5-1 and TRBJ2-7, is KAGVTQTPRYLIKTRGQQVTLSCSPISGHRSVSWYQQTPGQGLQFLFEYFSETQRNKGNFPGRFSGRQFSNSRSEMNVSTLELGDSALYLCASSAKGLAAVYEQYFGPGTRLTVT.

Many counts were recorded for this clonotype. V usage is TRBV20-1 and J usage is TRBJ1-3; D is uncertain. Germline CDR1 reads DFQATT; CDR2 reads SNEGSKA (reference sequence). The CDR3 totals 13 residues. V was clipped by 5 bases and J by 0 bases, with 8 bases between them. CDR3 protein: CSASISSGNTIYF. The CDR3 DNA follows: TGCAGTGCTTCCATTTCCTCTGGAAACACCATATATTTT.

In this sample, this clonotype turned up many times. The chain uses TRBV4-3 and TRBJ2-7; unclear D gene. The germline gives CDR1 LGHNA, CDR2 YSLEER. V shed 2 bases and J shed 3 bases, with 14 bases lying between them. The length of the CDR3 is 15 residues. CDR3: CASSQRPGTDYEQYF. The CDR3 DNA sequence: TGCGCCAGCAGCCAACGCCCTGGCACGGACTACGAGCAGTACTTC.

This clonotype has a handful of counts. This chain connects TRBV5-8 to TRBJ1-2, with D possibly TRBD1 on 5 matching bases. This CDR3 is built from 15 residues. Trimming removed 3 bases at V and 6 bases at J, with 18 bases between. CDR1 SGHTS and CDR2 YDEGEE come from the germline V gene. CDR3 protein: CASSSRGVRAHGYTF. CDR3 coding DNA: TGTGCCAGCAGCTCGCGGGGGGTACGGGCTCATGGCTACACCTTC.

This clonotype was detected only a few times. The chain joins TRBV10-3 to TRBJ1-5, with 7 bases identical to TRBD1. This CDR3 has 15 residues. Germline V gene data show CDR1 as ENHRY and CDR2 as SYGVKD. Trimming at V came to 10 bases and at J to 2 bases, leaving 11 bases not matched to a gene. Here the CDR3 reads CASRNRGEGNQPQHF. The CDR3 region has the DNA TGTGCCAGCAGGAACAGGGGTGAGGGCAATCAGCCCCAGCATTTT.

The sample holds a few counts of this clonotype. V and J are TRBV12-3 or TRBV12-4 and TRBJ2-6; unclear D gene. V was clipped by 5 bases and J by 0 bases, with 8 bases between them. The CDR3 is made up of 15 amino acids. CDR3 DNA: TGTGCCAGCAGTCAGTTTAGCTCTGGGGCCAACGTCCTGACTTTC. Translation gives CASSQFSSGANVLTF.

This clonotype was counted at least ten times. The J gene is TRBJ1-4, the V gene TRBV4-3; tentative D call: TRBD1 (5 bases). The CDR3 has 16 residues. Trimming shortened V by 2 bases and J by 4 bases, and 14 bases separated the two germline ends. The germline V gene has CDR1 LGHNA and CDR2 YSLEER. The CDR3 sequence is CASSQRRGRGNEKLFF. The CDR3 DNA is TGCGCCAGCAGCCAACGGCGCGGGAGGGGTAATGAAAAACTGTTTTTT.

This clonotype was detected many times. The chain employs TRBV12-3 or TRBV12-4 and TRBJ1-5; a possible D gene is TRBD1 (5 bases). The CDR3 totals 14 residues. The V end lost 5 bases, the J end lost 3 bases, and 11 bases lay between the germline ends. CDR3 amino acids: CASSLARDNQPQHF. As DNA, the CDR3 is TGTGCCAGCAGTCTCGCCAGGGACAATCAGCCCCAGCATTTT.